This is a list of T cell receptor beta chains from one sample in a study of response to subunit inactivated influenza vaccine. TCRdb independently ran MiXCR on the RT-PCR reads; one entry per CDR3 protein. In the table there are around 570,000 distinct CDR3 sequences, less than 10% of which are singletons. The sequences come from PBMCs from blood, collected less than 25 months after vaccination. Receptors originate from a man between 50 and 75 years old who received an inactivated influenza vaccine. The CDR3 runs from the conserved cysteine through the conserved F or W. Fields, in order: V gene, CDR3 protein.

V gene: TRBV4-2; CDR3 protein: CASSQDSSRGQGYTF
V gene: TRBV19; CDR3 protein: CASSTGRNQPQHF
V gene: TRBV7-2; CDR3 protein: CASSLALPGSSGNTIYF
V gene: TRBV20-1; CDR3 protein: CSARGDSSYNSPLHF
V gene: TRBV12-3/TRBV12-4; CDR3 protein: CASSPSSGGATGELFF
V gene: TRBV15; CDR3 protein: CATSRDKGHEQFF
V gene: TRBV6-1; CDR3 protein: CASSPQGQGTYGYTF
V gene: TRBV20-1; CDR3 protein: CSARWRDSNQPQHF
V gene: TRBV6-5; CDR3 protein: CASSNRQGRGNTIYF
V gene: TRBV7-6; CDR3 protein: CASSLPSFGGELFF
V gene: TRBV7-9; CDR3 protein: CASSLPGQVHNEQFF
V gene: TRBV6-5; CDR3 protein: CASSYGAELSKETQYF
V gene: TRBV12-3/TRBV12-4; CDR3 protein: CASSLHLQGLTDTQYF
V gene: TRBV5-1; CDR3 protein: CASSLGTSESTDTQYF
V gene: TRBV9; CDR3 protein: CASSVGLNPDTQYF
V gene: TRBV3-1; CDR3 protein: CASSQTEGYGYTF
V gene: TRBV6-5; CDR3 protein: CASSYDSYQETQYF
V gene: TRBV20-1; CDR3 protein: CSAAYSGANVLTF
V gene: TRBV12-3/TRBV12-4; CDR3 protein: CASRPSEGGSSYEQYF
V gene: TRBV7-2; CDR3 protein: CASSLGRPPDTQYF
V gene: TRBV7-9; CDR3 protein: CASSLALLTAKGGYTF
V gene: TRBV20-1; CDR3 protein: CSAPFSGVADLQFF
V gene: TRBV28; CDR3 protein: CASSSPGVETQYF
V gene: TRBV6-2/TRBV6-3; CDR3 protein: CASTDIGYNEQFF
V gene: TRBV14; CDR3 protein: CASSQAYDGNEQFF
V gene: TRBV4-2; CDR3 protein: CASSPGEGYEQYF
V gene: TRBV29-1; CDR3 protein: CSVETGDGYGYTF
V gene: TRBV29-1; CDR3 protein: CSGVRYNEQFF
V gene: TRBV20-1; CDR3 protein: CSPGTSGRYNEQFF
V gene: TRBV20-1; CDR3 protein: CSALGVGEKLFF
V gene: TRBV6-1; CDR3 protein: CASSVDNTNQPQHF
V gene: TRBV20-1; CDR3 protein: CSAREPGQGILDEQYF
V gene: TRBV21-1; CDR3 protein: CASSQHRHATYEQYF